This T cell receptor (beta chain) was obtained from a study of blood T cell repertoires in COVID-19. At the level of the study: The samples span acute and convalescent COVID-19 from the United States, Italy and Spain. T cells, B-cell-depleted T cells, or PBMCs provided the cDNA or gDNA that served as material.

CDR1 SGHTS and CDR2 YDEGEE come from the germline V gene. V was shortened by 1 base and J by 6 bases, with 13 bases between the two germline ends. CDR3 size: 14 residues. In the original processing: Reference gene primer amplification yielded estimated nucleated cell counts. Clones were sequenced by immunoSEQ multiplex PCR, and TCRdb holds only the in-frame ones, with some missing. V and J calls and clone size are as listed in that table; D and trimming were resolved from the DNA. Seen here are about 140,000 clones, 81% observed once, and the top ten hold roughly 9%. This sequence joins TRBV5-8 and TRBJ1-2; maybe TRBD1 (6 bases). The sequenced material came from peripheral blood. The TCR comes from a woman aged 55-70 years with active or convalescent COVID-19. The DNA of the CDR3 is TGTGCCAGCAGCTTGCCCGGACAGCTCAATGGCTACACCTTC. Translated, it gives CASSLPGQLNGYTF.